These 26 T cell receptor beta chains came from one sample sequenced in a study of response to subunit inactivated influenza vaccine. TCRdb fed the RT-PCR reads into MiXCR, producing one record per CDR3 protein. This sample yields approximately 530,000 distinct CDR3 sequences, of which roughly 8.2% are seen a single time; 10% to 15% belongs to the top ten. The material was PBMCs from blood, obtained less than 30 months after vaccination. These receptor sequences come from a man aged 50-75 years who received an inactivated influenza vaccine.

The table lists this clonotype with a few counts. The chain recombines TRBV4-3 with TRBJ1-2; D may be TRBD1 (5 bases). CDR1 LGHNA and CDR2 YSLEER come from the germline V gene. The CDR3 loop spans 18 amino acids. V shed 4 bases and J shed 10 bases, with 31 bases lying between them. CDR3 in DNA: TGCGCCAGCAGCCCTCGTTATGGGGCGGGTGCCAGACCTATGGACTACACCTTC. Translation: CASSPRYGAGARPMDYTF.

This clonotype occurred many times. The chain is built from TRBV12-3 or TRBV12-4 and TRBJ2-1; D tentatively reads TRBD1 or TRBD2 (7 bases each). The V end lost 10 bases, the J end lost 5 bases, and 21 bases lay between the germline ends. This CDR3 has 15 amino acids. CDR3 loop: CATKSGGAANNEQFF. CDR3 nucleotides: TGTGCCACCAAATCAGGGGGGGCCGCTAACAATGAGCAGTTCTTC.

The sample holds a few counts of this clonotype. In DNA, the CDR3 is TGCAGTGCTAGAGCTGGTACTGAGAGCACAGATACGCAGTATTTT. This codes for CSARAGTESTDTQYF. The V and J genes are TRBV20-1 and TRBJ2-3; D ambiguous. With 1 base removed from V and 0 bases from J, the gap between germline ends came to 11 bases. The V gene's germline CDR1 is DFQATT and CDR2 SNEGSKA (reference sequence). The CDR3 is made up of 15 amino acids.

This clonotype was seen only a few times. This chain joins TRBV24-1 and TRBJ2-2; 12 nucleotides line up with TRBD2. Unmatched junction bases numbered 5, after V lost 3 bases and J lost 1 base. In germline, CDR1 is KGHDR, CDR2 SFDVKD. CDR3 length: 18 residues. The CDR3 DNA reads TGTGCCACCAGTGATCGGACTAGCGGGATCCTGAACACCGGGGAGCTGTTTTTT. This sequence encodes CATSDRTSGILNTGELFF.

This clonotype was seen ten or more times. The genes are TRBV6-2 or TRBV6-3 and TRBJ2-1, with D perhaps matching TRBD1 or TRBD2 (5 bases each). The CDR3 has 15 amino acids. V lost 6 bases and J lost 4, with 16 bases in between. Germline V CDR1 and CDR2: MNHEY, SVGEGT. The CDR3 nucleotides read TGTGCCAGCAGCCCCTCGGTGGGGGTGTACAATGAGCAGTTCTTC. Translated, it gives CASSPSVGVYNEQFF.

This clonotype was detected a few times. This sequence joins TRBV20-1 and TRBJ1-6; D might be TRBD1 (6 bases). The germline V and J ends were trimmed by 0 bases and 7 bases, with 10 bases remaining between them. The CDR3 extends over 14 amino acids. Germline loops: CDR1 DFQATT, CDR2 SNEGSKA (reference sequence). The DNA of the CDR3 is TGCAGTGCTAGAGAAGGGACAATCAATTCACCCCTCCACTTT. Its translation: CSAREGTINSPLHF.

The J gene is TRBJ2-3, the V gene TRBV19; D remains ambiguous. Trimming removed 7 bases from V and 4 bases from J, with 9 bases in between. Germline-derived CDR1 and CDR2 are LNHDA and SQIVND (reference sequence). There are 12 residues in the CDR3. CDR3 amino acids: CASIQEPDTQYF. In nucleotides, the CDR3 is TGTGCCAGTATTCAGGAACCAGATACGCAGTATTTT.

V usage is TRBV9 and J usage is TRBJ2-7; D may correspond to TRBD1 or TRBD2 (6 bases each). The length of the CDR3 is 14 residues. Trimming took 4 bases from V and 5 from J, leaving 16 bases between them. The V gene's germline CDR1 is SGDLS and CDR2 YYNGEE. CDR3 nucleotides: TGTGCCAGCAGCCCTTGGGGGGCGTCTGACGAGCAGTACTTC. The encoded protein is CASSPWGASDEQYF.

The V call is TRBV28, the J call TRBJ2-2; D remains ambiguous. CDR1 is MDHEN and CDR2 is SYDVKM in the germline V gene. The length of the CDR3 is 13 residues. The germline V and J ends were trimmed by 6 bases and 0 bases, with 5 bases remaining between them. As DNA, the CDR3 is TGTGCCAGCAGCCATGCGAACACCGGGGAGCTGTTTTTT. It encodes CASSHANTGELFF.

This clonotype was observed a handful of times. The chain links TRBV7-6 to TRBJ2-7; D could derive from TRBD1 or TRBD2 (5 bases each). Trimming took off 1 base at V and 7 bases at J, with 17 bases between the two ends. The CDR3 is 15 residues long. The germline V gene has CDR1 SGHVS and CDR2 FNYEAQ. This chain's CDR3 is CASSLEGPTLGEQYF. CDR3 nucleotides: TGTGCCAGCAGCTTAGAGGGACCAACACTCGGGGAGCAGTACTTC.

This chain's CDR3 is CASSEADRSYNEQFF. The CDR3 DNA is TGTGCCAGCAGTGAAGCTGACAGGTCCTACAATGAGCAGTTCTTC. The chain is built from TRBV6-1 and TRBJ2-1, with a tentative D call TRBD1 (6 bases). Germline V lookup: CDR1 MNHNS, CDR2 SASEGT. V was cut by 0 bases and J by 1 base, with 7 bases left in between. This CDR3 has 15 amino acids.

At least ten counts were recorded for this clonotype. This chain uses TRBV20-1 with TRBJ2-3; the D is unclear. The CDR3 covers 13 residues. Between the trimmed V and J ends, which lost 5 bases and 6 bases, there was a span of 15 bases. CDR1 and CDR2 from the germline V gene are DFQATT and SNEGSKA (reference sequence). The CDR3 region is CSALTTGPDTQYF. The CDR3 DNA follows: TGCAGTGCTCTCACTACCGGGCCTGATACGCAGTATTTT.

The chain joins TRBV10-3 to TRBJ2-3, with D perhaps TRBD2 (6 bases). CDR1 and CDR2 (germline): ENHRY, SYGVKD. The V gene lost 10 bases and the J gene lost 0 bases, with 23 bases spanning the gap. This CDR3 has 17 residues. The CDR3 protein is CATGGRGKSSSTDTQYF. DNA of the CDR3: TGTGCCACCGGGGGTAGGGGAAAATCTTCTAGCACAGATACGCAGTATTTT.

This clonotype was detected a few times. The chain couples TRBV12-3 or TRBV12-4 to TRBJ2-7; D perhaps matches TRBD1 (5 bases). The CDR3 runs to 12 residues. V gave up 8 bases and J gave up 7 bases, with 15 bases separating them. The CDR3 sequence: CASASDSWEQYF. The CDR3 bases are TGTGCCAGCGCAAGTGACAGCTGGGAGCAGTACTTC.

Concerning this clonotype: Given a much more abundant clone one base away, this may be a read error. V gene TRBV5-7 combines with J gene TRBJ2-1, with 10 bases lining up with TRBD1. TRBV5-7 is an open reading frame whose function is uncertain. There are 17 residues in the CDR3. V gave up 3 bases and J gave up 5 bases; unmatched junction bases: 11. CDR3 nucleotide sequence: TGTGCCAGCAGCTCCGGACAGGGGGTTCTTTCCGACAATGAGCAGTTCTTC. Protein product: CASSSGQGVLSDNEQFF.

This clonotype has just a few counts. The V call is TRBV27, the J call TRBJ2-7; 9 bases align to TRBD1. Germline V gene data show CDR1 as MNHEY and CDR2 as SMNVEV (reference sequence). This CDR3 has 16 residues. V was pared by 0 bases and J by 5 bases, with 8 bases of the junction left unmatched. This CDR3 reads CASSLSGTGWVHEQYF. CDR3 nucleotides: TGTGCCAGCAGTTTATCCGGGACAGGGTGGGTTCACGAGCAGTACTTC.

The chain has TRBV12-3 or TRBV12-4 and TRBJ2-3, with unresolved D. V was shortened by 7 bases and J by 5 bases, with 7 bases between the two germline ends. The CDR3 runs 11 residues. The CDR3 DNA follows: TGTGCCAGCAATTTCTTAGATACGCAGTATTTT. Encoded protein: CASNFLDTQYF.

A single count supports this clonotype. Since a much larger clone is just one base distant, this may be a read error. The chain recombines TRBV12-3 or TRBV12-4 with TRBJ2-3, with a weak D call TRBD1 (6 bases). The CDR3 consists of 14 residues. CDR3 residues: CASSEDSNTETQYF. The CDR3 nucleotides are TGTGCCAGCAGCGAGGACAGTAACACAGAGACGCAGTATTTT.

This clonotype occurred a few times. This chain uses TRBV7-9 with TRBJ2-7; D unclear. The CDR3 consists of 14 residues. The germline CDR1 and CDR2 sequences are SEHNR and FQNEAQ (reference sequence). The ends were cut back, 7 bases at V and 3 bases at J, with 16 bases in the middle. In DNA, the CDR3 is TGTGCCAGCAACCGCAAGGAGCAGATCTACGAGCAGTACTTC. Protein sequence: CASNRKEQIYEQYF.

The sample holds many counts of this clonotype. The chain employs TRBV5-6 and TRBJ1-2; 7 bases align to TRBD1. This CDR3 is 15 amino acids long. Germline CDR1 and CDR2: SGHDT and YYEEEE. The trim removed 2 bases at V and 8 bases at J, leaving 12 bases unmatched. The CDR3 sequence is CASSFRDRALRGYTF. The CDR3 nucleotides are TGTGCCAGCAGCTTCCGGGACAGAGCCCTCAGGGGCTACACCTTC. Together with reference TRBV5-6 and TRBJ1-2, the CDR3 gives the full variable domain: DAGVTQSPTHLIKTRGQQVTLRCSPKSGHDTVSWYQQALGQGPQFIFQYYEEEERQRGNFPDRFSGHQFPNYSSELNVNALLLGDSALYLCASSFRDRALRGYTFGSGTRLTVV.

As to this clonotype: Given the absence of the conserved phenylalanine or tryptophan at the CDR3 end, a read error is likely. The DNA is omitted, as the CDR3 cannot be located on it reliably, and the CDR3 follows TCRdb's listing. The chain joins TRBV12-2 to TRBJ2-1. TRBV12-2 is annotated as a pseudogene. The CDR3 comprises 9 residues, both ends counted. The CDR3 reads CASRLRGPL.

About this clonotype: A much larger clone differs from this one at a single base, so this may be a read error. The chain uses TRBV12-3 or TRBV12-4 and TRBJ2-5; D is undetermined. This CDR3 is 14 amino acids long. In DNA, the CDR3 is TGTGTCAGCAGTTTAGCCCACATCCAAGAGACCCAGTACTTC. Translation gives CVSSLAHIQETQYF.

This clonotype was counted ten times or more. The chain links TRBV20-1 to TRBJ1-4; no clear D. The CDR3 has 13 amino acids. Germline CDR1 and CDR2: DFQATT and SNEGSKA (reference sequence). V was cut by 0 bases and J by 12 bases, with 14 bases left in between. CDR3 sequence (DNA): TGCAGTGCTAGAGAACCCGGACCAGTAGAACTGTTTTTT. As protein: CSAREPGPVELFF.

This clonotype was seen more than once but under ten times. This chain uses TRBV7-9 with TRBJ1-2; D is uncertain. Germline CDR1 and CDR2: SEHNR and FQNEAQ (reference sequence). V was pared by 4 bases and J by 0 bases, with 9 bases between. CDR3 length: 14 residues. The CDR3 nucleotides read TGTGCCAGCAGCTCTAAGGCGGCTAACTATGGCTACACCTTC. Its protein is CASSSKAANYGYTF.

This clonotype occurred many times. V is TRBV12-3 or TRBV12-4 and J is TRBJ2-5, with a possible D match to TRBD2 (5 bases). There are 14 residues in the CDR3. The V end lost 5 bases, the J end lost 4 bases, and 14 bases lay between the germline ends. The CDR3 reads CASSELGMGETQYF. The CDR3 DNA is TGTGCCAGCAGTGAACTAGGGATGGGAGAGACCCAGTACTTC.

The chain joins TRBV11-2 to TRBJ1-1; TRBD1 matches at 8 bases. J gave up 8 bases and V 3 bases, and 5 bases lay outside the gene matches. CDR1 is SGHAT, CDR2 FQNNGV, per germline. This CDR3 has 13 residues. CDR3 sequence reads: CASSFPGGREAFF. The CDR3 DNA reads TGTGCCAGCAGCTTCCCAGGGGGCAGGGAAGCTTTCTTT. Drawing the rest from reference TRBV11-2 and TRBJ1-1, the complete variable domain is EAGVAQSPRYKIIEKRQSVAFWCNPISGHATLYWYQQILGQGPKLLIQFQNNGVVDDSQLPKDRFSAERLKGVDSTLKIQPAKLEDSAVYLCASSFPGGREAFFGQGTRLTVV.